The clone carrying this TCR beta chain has at least ten counts. Its antigen is unidentified. Preparing the TCRbeta library involved the use of unique molecular identifiers. TCRdb used MiXCR to reprocess the PCR reads, holding one entry per CDR3 protein. The sample comprises around 700,000 distinct CDR3 sequences, over 10% of which are singletons, and about 0.79% rests with the top ten. The sample comes from a study of T-cell reconstitution after alpha-beta-depleted transplantation in children. Study-wide findings and caveats: T-cell counts and diversity at one year post-transplant came mainly from newly produced T cells. Surviving recipient cells, namely T cells and thymic progenitors, were the source of high day-60 TCRbeta diversity in some patients. Several hundred expanded graft clones reportedly were the source of alpha-beta T cells about two months after transplant.

V dropped 0 bases and J dropped 1 base, with 7 bases sitting between them. CDR3 size: 15 residues. Sample: PBMCs, taken before TCRalphabeta/CD19-depleted stem cell transplant. The source of this sequence is a girl aged 2 to 10 with congenital amegakaryocytic thrombocytopenia, due to receive a stem cell transplant. J is TRBJ1-5 and V is TRBV12-3 or TRBV12-4; D may be TRBD1 (5 bases). The CDR3, as DNA: TGTGCCAGCAGTTTAGCAGGGGCCAGCAATCAGCCCCAGCATTTT. It translates to CASSLAGASNQPQHF.